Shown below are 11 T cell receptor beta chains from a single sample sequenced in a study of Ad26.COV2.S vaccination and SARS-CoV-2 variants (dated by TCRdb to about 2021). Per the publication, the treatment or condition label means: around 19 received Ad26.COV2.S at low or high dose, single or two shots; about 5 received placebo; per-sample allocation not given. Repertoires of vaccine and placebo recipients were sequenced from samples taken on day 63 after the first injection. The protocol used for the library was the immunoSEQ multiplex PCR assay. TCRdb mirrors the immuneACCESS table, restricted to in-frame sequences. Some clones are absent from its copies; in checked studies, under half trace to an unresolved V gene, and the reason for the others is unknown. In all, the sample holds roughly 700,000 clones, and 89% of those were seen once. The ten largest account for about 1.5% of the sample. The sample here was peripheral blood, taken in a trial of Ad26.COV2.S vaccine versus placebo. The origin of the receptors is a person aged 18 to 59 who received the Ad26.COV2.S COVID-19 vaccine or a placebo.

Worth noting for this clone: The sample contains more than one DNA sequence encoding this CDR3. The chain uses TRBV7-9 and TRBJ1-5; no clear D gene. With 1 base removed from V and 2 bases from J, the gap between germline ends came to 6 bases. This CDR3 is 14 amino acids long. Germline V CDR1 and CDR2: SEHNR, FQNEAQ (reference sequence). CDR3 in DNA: TGTGCCAGCAGCTTAGTGGGCCGCAATCAGCCCCAGCATTTT. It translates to CASSLVGRNQPQHF.

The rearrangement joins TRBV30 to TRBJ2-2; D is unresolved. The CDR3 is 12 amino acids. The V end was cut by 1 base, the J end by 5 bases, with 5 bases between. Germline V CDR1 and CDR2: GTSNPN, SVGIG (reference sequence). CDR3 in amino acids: CAWSGQTGELFF. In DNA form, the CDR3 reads TGTGCCTGGAGTGGGCAGACCGGGGAGCTGTTTTTT.

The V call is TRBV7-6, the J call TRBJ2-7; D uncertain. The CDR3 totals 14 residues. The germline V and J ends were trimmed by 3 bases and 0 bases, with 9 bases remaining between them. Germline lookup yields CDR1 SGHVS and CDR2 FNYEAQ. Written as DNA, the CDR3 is TGTGCCAGCAGCTTGGCGGAAAGCTCCTACGAGCAGTACTTC. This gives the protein CASSLAESSYEQYF.

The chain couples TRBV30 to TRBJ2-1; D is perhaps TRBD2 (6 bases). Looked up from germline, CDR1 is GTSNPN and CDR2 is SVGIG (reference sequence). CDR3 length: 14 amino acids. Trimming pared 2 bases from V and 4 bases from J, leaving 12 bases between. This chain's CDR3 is CAWSRGTSYNEQFF. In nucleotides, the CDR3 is TGTGCCTGGAGTAGAGGGACTTCGTACAATGAGCAGTTCTTC.

The CDR3: CASSYSLGAGSPLHF. In nucleotides, the CDR3 is TGTGCCAGCAGTTACTCGTTGGGGGCAGGGTCACCCCTCCACTTT. The chain employs TRBV6-5 and TRBJ1-6; perhaps TRBD1 as D (6 bases). Trimming left V 0 bases short and J 10 bases short, with 13 bases between. The CDR3 loop spans 15 amino acids. Looked up from germline, CDR1 is MNHEY and CDR2 is SVGAGI.

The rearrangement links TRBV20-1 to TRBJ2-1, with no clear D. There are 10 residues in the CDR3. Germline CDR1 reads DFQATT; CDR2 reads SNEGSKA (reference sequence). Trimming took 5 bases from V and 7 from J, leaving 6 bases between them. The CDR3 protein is CSALKNEQFF. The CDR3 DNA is TGCAGTGCTCTTAAAAATGAGCAGTTCTTC.

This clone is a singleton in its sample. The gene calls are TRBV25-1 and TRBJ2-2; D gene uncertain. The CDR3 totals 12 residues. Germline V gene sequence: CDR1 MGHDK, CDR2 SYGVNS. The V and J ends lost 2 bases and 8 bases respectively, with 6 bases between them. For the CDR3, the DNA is TGTGCCAGCAGTGAAGGGTCAGGGGAGCTGTTTTTT. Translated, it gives CASSEGSGELFF.

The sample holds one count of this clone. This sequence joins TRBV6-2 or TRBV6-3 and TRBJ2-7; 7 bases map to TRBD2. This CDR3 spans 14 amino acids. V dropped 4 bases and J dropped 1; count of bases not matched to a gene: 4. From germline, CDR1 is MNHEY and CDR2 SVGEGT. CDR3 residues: CASSSLAESYEQYF. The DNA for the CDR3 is TGTGCCAGCAGTTCTCTAGCGGAGTCCTACGAGCAGTACTTC.

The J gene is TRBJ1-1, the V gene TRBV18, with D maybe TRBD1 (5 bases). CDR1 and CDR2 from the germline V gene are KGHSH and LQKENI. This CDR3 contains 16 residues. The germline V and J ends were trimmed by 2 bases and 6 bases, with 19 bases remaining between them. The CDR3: CASSPNNMQGDPEAFF. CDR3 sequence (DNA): TGTGCCAGCTCACCAAACAACATGCAGGGAGACCCTGAAGCTTTCTTT.

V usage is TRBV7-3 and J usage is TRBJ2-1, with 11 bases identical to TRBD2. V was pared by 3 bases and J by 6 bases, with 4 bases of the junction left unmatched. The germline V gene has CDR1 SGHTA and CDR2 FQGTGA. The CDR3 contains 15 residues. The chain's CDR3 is CASSFSGGAGNEQFF. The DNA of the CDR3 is TGTGCCAGCAGCTTTAGCGGGGGGGCAGGCAATGAGCAGTTCTTC.

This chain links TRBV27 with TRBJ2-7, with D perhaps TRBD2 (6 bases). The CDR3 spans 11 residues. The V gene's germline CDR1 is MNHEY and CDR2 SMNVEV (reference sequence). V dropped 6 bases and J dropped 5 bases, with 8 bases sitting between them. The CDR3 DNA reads TGTGCCAGCAGCTGGGGGGACGAGCAGTACTTC. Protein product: CASSWGDEQYF.